A selection of T cell receptor beta chains follows, all from one sample in a study of cytomegalovirus exposure and HLA in healthy donors. Generated by immunoSEQ multiplex PCR, the TCRdb table keeps only in-frame clones and is missing some. The sample lists 150,000 to 200,000 clones; 75% to 90% were seen once. The sample comprised PBMCs. The receptors come from a man younger than 35 in good health and CMV-seropositive. Each CDR3 is given with its conserved first and last residue. Fields, in order: D gene, V gene, CDR3 length, clone size, J gene, CDR3 protein, CDR3 DNA. The D gene is left open where the match is weak. Rows may omit the clone size; those that give it use once, few, many or a size class.

TRBD1	TRBV5-4	15	once	TRBJ2-7	CASSPWTGPGDEQYF	TGTGCCAGCAGCCCCTGGACAGGTCCTGGGGACGAGCAGTACTTC
TRBD2	TRBV5-1	16	-	TRBJ2-5	CASRGWSSGVLETQYF	TGCGCCAGCAGGGGCTGGTCTAGCGGGGTCCTAGAGACCCAGTACTTC
TRBD2	TRBV6-1	15	medium-sized	TRBJ2-3	CASSELAGGPDTQYF	TGTGCCAGCAGTGAACTAGCGGGGGGGCCAGATACGCAGTATTTT
-	TRBV20-1	11	-	TRBJ2-3	CRLGGADTQYF	TGCAGGCTTGGGGGCGCAGATACGCAGTATTTT
-	TRBV9	11	-	TRBJ2-2	CASSPQGELFF	TGTGCCAGCAGCCCCCAAGGGGAGCTGTTTTTT
TRBD1	TRBV11-2	15	-	TRBJ1-1	CASSLGSGGYTEAFF	TGTGCCAGCAGCTTAGGTTCAGGGGGGTACACTGAAGCTTTCTTT
TRBD1	TRBV5-4	14	few	TRBJ1-1	CAWSRVGGNTEAFF	TGTGCCTGGAGCCGGGTAGGGGGCAACACTGAAGCTTTCTTT
-	TRBV4-1	18	many	TRBJ2-1	CASSQLTSAGSSYNEQFF	TGCGCCAGCAGCCAACTCACCTCGGCGGGGAGCTCCTACAATGAGCAGTTCTTC
TRBD2	TRBV5-4	14	-	TRBJ2-5	CASSVLAGGETQYF	TGTGCCAGCAGCGTACTAGCGGGGGGCGAGACCCAGTACTTC
-	TRBV5-1	15	-	TRBJ1-3	CASSLDRSSGNTIYF	TGCGCCAGCAGCTTAGACAGGTCCTCTGGAAACACCATATATTTT
TRBD2	TRBV5-1	18	-	TRBJ2-2	CASSFQARRGANTGELFF	TGCGCCAGCAGCTTTCAGGCGCGGCGGGGGGCTAACACCGGGGAGCTGTTTTTT
-	TRBV27	13	-	TRBJ1-6	CASSTDSWSPLHF	TGTGCCAGCAGTACCGACTCGTGGTCACCCCTCCACTTT
-	TRBV6-5	12	-	TRBJ2-7	CASSSPGQRIRF	TGTGCCAGCAGTTCGCCGGGACAACGTATCCGCTTC
-	TRBV5-1	13	-	TRBJ2-5	CASSLAYGETQYF	TGCGCCAGCAGCTTGGCCTACGGGGAGACCCAGTACTTC
-	TRBV30	13	-	TRBJ1-1	CAWSDTANTEAFF	TGTGCCTGGAGTGACACAGCGAACACTGAAGCTTTCTTT
-	TRBV12-5	15	-	TRBJ1-2	CASAFWGGAPYGYTF	TGTGCTAGTGCCTTTTGGGGGGGAGCTCCGTATGGCTACACCTTC
-	TRBV2	11	-	TRBJ2-7	CATSGSYEQYF	TGTGCCACCTCAGGGTCCTACGAGCAGTACTTC
-	TRBV28	16	-	TRBJ2-3	CASSLRLTGGRDTQYF	TGTGCCAGCAGTTTACGACTGACAGGTGGGCGAGATACGCAGTATTTT
-	TRBV9	14	-	TRBJ1-2	CASSVRSEDSSYTF	TGTGCCAGCAGCGTAAGGAGCGAGGACAGCAGCTACACCTTC
-	TRBV5-8	13	once	TRBJ2-2	CASSYRDTGELFF	TGTGCCAGCAGCTACAGGGATACCGGGGAGCTGTTTTTT
-	TRBV13	13	-	TRBJ2-3	CARGSGPTGTQYF	TGTGCCAGAGGTTCGGGCCCCACAGGGACGCAGTATTTT
TRBD1	TRBV11-2	13	-	TRBJ1-2	CASSFGQGDGYTF	TGTGCCAGCAGCTTCGGACAGGGGGATGGCTACACCTTC
TRBD1	TRBV19	15	few	TRBJ2-7	CASRPGQSTSYEQYF	TGTGCCAGTCGACCGGGACAGTCCACCTCCTACGAGCAGTACTTC
TRBD1	TRBV7-8	14	-	TRBJ1-1	CASSSRTGYTEAFF	TGTGCCAGCAGCTCCCGGACAGGCTACACTGAAGCTTTCTTT
-	TRBV11-2	18	once	TRBJ2-1	CASSFREGTRTNYNEQFF	TGTGCCAGCAGCTTCCGTGAAGGAACCCGAACTAACTACAATGAGCAGTTCTTC
-	TRBV9	15	few	TRBJ1-2	CASSPTGLANYGYTF	TGTGCCAGCAGCCCAACAGGCCTAGCTAACTATGGCTACACCTTC
TRBD1	TRBV27	15	-	TRBJ1-1	CASSFGTGEGTEAFF	TGTGCCAGCAGTTTTGGGACAGGGGAGGGCACTGAAGCTTTCTTT
-	TRBV29-1	13	-	TRBJ1-2	CSVGSGSNYGYTF	TGCAGCGTTGGGTCAGGCTCTAACTATGGCTACACCTTC
-	TRBV6-5	12	-	TRBJ1-2	CASSDTHYGYTF	TGTGCCAGCAGTGACACGCACTATGGCTACACCTTC
TRBD1	TRBV6-6	15	-	TRBJ2-7	CASSYSWDREYEQYF	TGTGCCAGCAGTTACTCGTGGGACAGGGAGTACGAGCAGTACTTC
-	TRBV5-6	12	-	TRBJ1-2	CASSLAQVGYTF	TGTGCCAGCAGCTTGGCCCAGGTTGGCTACACCTTC
TRBD2	TRBV7-9	15	-	TRBJ2-3	CASSLSAGIADTQYF	TGTGCCAGCAGCTTATCAGCGGGGATTGCTGATACGCAGTATTTT
-	TRBV2	12	-	TRBJ1-2	CASSDLRHGYTF	TGTGCCAGCAGTGATTTGCGTCACGGCTACACCTTC
-	TRBV14	15	-	TRBJ1-6	CASSQRQGQNSPLHF	TGTGCCAGCAGCCAACGTCAAGGACAAAATTCACCCCTCCACTTT
-	TRBV27	13	-	TRBJ1-5	CASSLAFSSTQHF	TGTGCCAGCAGTCTAGCCTTCTCCTCGACCCAGCATTTT
TRBD2	TRBV5-1	14	-	TRBJ2-5	CASDRRGFGETQYF	TGCGCCTCGGATCGGCGGGGGTTCGGGGAGACCCAGTACTTC
-	TRBV4-1	16	-	TRBJ1-3	CASSQDWRDGGNTIYF	TGCGCCAGCAGCCAAGACTGGAGGGACGGTGGAAACACCATATATTTT
TRBD2	TRBV27	15	-	TRBJ2-7	CASSLATSGNFEQYF	TGTGCCAGCAGTTTGGCGACTAGCGGAAACTTCGAGCAGTACTTC
-	TRBV9	17	-	TRBJ1-1	CASSASRGSGVNTEAFF	TGTGCCAGCAGCGCCTCCAGGGGCTCTGGGGTGAACACTGAAGCTTTCTTT
TRBD2	TRBV9	14	once	TRBJ2-5	CASSPWTSQETQYF	TGTGCCAGCAGCCCGTGGACTAGTCAAGAGACCCAGTACTTC